This T cell receptor beta chain was identified during a study of blood T cell repertoires in COVID-19. About the study: Italy, Spain and the United States were the sources of the convalescent and acute COVID-19 samples. PBMCs, B-cell-depleted T cells, or T cells provided the cDNA or gDNA that made up the material.

In the original analysis: Estimation of nucleated cell counts was performed using reference gene primer amplification. Generated by immunoSEQ multiplex PCR, the TCRdb table keeps only in-frame clones and is missing some. The DNA gave D and trimming, while V, J and clone size come from that table. Counted here are 90,000 to 130,000 clones, roughly four fifths occurring once; the ten biggest clones make up less than 8%. The receptor was derived from a man aged 65-85 years with acute or convalescent COVID-19. Material: peripheral blood.

The DNA for the CDR3 is TGTGCCAGCAGCGTTATGGGGGACAGTAAGGATACGCAGTATTTT. It codes for CASSVMGDSKDTQYF. The chain combines TRBV9 with TRBJ2-3; 7 bases are a match to TRBD1. The CDR3 runs 15 residues. Trimming cost V 2 bases and J 6 bases; bases outside gene matches: 9. The germline V gene encodes CDR1 SGDLS and CDR2 YYNGEE.